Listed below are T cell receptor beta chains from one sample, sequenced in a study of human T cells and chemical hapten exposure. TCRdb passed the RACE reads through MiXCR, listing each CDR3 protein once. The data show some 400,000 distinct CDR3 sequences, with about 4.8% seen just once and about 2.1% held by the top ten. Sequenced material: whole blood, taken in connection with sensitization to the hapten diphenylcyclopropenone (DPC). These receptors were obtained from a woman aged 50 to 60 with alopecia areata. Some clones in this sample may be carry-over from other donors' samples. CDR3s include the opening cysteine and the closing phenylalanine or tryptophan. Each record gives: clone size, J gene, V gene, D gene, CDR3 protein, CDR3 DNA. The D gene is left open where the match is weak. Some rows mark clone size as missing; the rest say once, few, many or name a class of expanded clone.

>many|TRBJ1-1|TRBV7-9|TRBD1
CASSLDREPEAFF
TGTGCCAGCAGCTTGGACAGGGAACCTGAAGCTTTCTTT
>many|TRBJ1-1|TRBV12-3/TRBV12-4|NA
CASSPIRAPRAFF
TGTGCCAGCAGTCCTATAAGGGCCCCAAGGGCTTTCTTT
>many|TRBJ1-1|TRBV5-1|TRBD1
CASRQQGASGTEAFF
TGCGCCAGCAGGCAACAGGGGGCGTCGGGCACTGAAGCTTTCTTT
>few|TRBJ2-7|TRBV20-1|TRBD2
CSAGELAGGPEQYF
TGCAGTGCTGGTGAACTAGCGGGAGGCCCCGAGCAGTACTTC
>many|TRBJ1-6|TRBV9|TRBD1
CASSPGQGINSPLHF
TGTGCCAGCAGCCCGGGACAGGGAATAAATTCACCCCTCCACTTT
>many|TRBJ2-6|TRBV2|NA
CASSETGGWANVLTF
TGTGCCAGCAGTGAAACTGGCGGGTGGGCCAACGTCCTGACTTTC
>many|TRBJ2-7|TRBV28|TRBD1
CASSSGTGTYF
TGTGCCAGCAGCTCCGGGACAGGGACATACTTC
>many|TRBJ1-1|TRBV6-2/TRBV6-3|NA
CASGSPGTEAFF
TGTGCCAGCGGCTCCCCTGGGACTGAAGCTTTCTTT
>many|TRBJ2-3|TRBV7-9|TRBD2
CASSLIAGGTDTQYF
TGTGCCAGCAGCTTAATAGCGGGGGGCACAGATACGCAGTATTTT
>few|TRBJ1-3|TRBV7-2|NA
CASSRDMDGNTIYF
TGTGCCAGCAGCCGGGACATGGACGGAAACACCATATATTTT
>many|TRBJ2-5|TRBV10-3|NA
CASRSGRSGETQYF
TGTGCCTCCCGAAGTGGACGCTCCGGAGAGACCCAGTACTTC
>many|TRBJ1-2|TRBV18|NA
CASSPTLGDHTF
TGTGCCAGCTCGCCCACACTGGGGGATCACACCTTC
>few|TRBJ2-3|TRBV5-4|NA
CASSFPLAGPDTQYF
TGTGCCAGCAGCTTTCCACTAGCAGGCCCAGATACGCAGTATTTT
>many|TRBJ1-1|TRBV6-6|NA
CASSYEGLLNTEAFF
TGTGCCAGCAGTTACGAGGGGTTACTGAACACTGAAGCTTTCTTT
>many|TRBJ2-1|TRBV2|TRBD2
CASSGPNNEQFF
TGTGCCAGTAGCGGGCCGAACAATGAGCAGTTCTTC
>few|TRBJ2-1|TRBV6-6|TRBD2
CASSSASGSSYNEQFF
TGTGCCAGCAGTTCTGCTAGCGGGAGCTCCTACAATGAGCAGTTCTTC
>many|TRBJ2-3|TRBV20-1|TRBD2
CSARDGGGGTQYF
TGCAGTGCTAGAGATGGCGGGGGGGGTACGCAGTATTTT
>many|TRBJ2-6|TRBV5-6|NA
CASSLRASGANVLTF
TGTGCCAGCAGCTTGCGGGCCTCTGGGGCCAACGTCCTGACTTTC
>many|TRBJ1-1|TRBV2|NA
CARRWGGTEAFF
TGTGCCAGACGGTGGGGGGGGACTGAAGCTTTCTTT
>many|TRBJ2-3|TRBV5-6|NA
CASSHGTPGGTDTQYF
TGTGCCAGCAGCCACGGGACTCCCGGGGGCACAGATACGCAGTATTTT
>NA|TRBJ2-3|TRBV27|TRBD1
CASSGPLGTEGTDTQYF
TGTGCCAGCAGTGGCCCCCTAGGGACAGAGGGCACAGATACGCAGTATTTT
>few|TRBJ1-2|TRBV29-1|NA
CSVVEGYGYTF
TGCAGCGTTGTTGAGGGTTATGGCTACACCTTC
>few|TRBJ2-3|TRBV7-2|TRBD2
CASSLGFGGRATDTQYF
TGTGCCAGCAGCTTAGGATTTGGCGGGAGGGCAACAGATACGCAGTATTTT
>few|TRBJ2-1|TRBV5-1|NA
CASSFQASSYNEQFF
TGCGCCAGCAGCTTTCAAGCCAGCTCCTACAATGAGCAGTTCTTC
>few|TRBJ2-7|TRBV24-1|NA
CATSDPWRNEQYF
TGTGCCACCAGTGATCCCTGGCGGAACGAGCAGTACTTC
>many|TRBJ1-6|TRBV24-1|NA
CATSDTPGGPLHF
TGTGCCACCAGTGATACCCCCGGAGGACCCCTCCACTTT
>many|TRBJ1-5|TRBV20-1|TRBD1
CSATISGGAGGQPQHF
TGCAGTGCTACGATCTCAGGGGGCGCCGGGGGTCAGCCCCAGCATTTT
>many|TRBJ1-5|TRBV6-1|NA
CASSETGIAPQHF
TGTGCCAGCAGTGAGACCGGGATCGCGCCCCAGCATTTT
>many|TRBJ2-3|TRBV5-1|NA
CASSSGTNTDTQYF
TGCGCCAGCAGCTCCGGGACAAACACGGATACGCAGTATTTT
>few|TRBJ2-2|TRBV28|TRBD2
CASSRTSGLGTGELFF
TGTGCCAGCAGTCGGACTAGCGGGCTAGGGACCGGGGAGCTGTTTTTT
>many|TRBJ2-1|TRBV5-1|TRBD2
CASSPIPTSGGSYNEQFF
TGCGCCAGCAGCCCGATTCCGACTAGCGGGGGGTCCTACAATGAGCAGTTCTTC
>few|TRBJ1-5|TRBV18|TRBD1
CASSPPGQGSQPQHF
TGTGCCAGCTCACCCCCGGGACAGGGCAGTCAGCCCCAGCATTTT
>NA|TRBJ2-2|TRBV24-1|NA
CATSDFYPTGTGELFF
TGTGCCACCAGTGACTTCTACCCGACGGGAACCGGGGAGCTGTTTTTT